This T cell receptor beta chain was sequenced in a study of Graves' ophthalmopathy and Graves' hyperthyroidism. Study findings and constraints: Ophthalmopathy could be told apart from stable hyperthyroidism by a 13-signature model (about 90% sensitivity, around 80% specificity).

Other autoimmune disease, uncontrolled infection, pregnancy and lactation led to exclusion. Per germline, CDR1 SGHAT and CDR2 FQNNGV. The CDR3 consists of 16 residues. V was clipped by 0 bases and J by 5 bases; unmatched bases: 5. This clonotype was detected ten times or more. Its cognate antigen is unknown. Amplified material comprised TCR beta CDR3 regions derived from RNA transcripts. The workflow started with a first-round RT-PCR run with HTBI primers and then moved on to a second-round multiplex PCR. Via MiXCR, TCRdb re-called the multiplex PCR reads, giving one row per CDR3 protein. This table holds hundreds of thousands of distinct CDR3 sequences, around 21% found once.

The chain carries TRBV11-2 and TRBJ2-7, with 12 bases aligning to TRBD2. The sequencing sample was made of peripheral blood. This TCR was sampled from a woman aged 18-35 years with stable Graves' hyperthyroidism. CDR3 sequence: CASSLEASGRAHEQYF. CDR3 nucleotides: TGTGCCAGCAGCTTAGAGGCTAGCGGGAGGGCCCACGAGCAGTACTTC.